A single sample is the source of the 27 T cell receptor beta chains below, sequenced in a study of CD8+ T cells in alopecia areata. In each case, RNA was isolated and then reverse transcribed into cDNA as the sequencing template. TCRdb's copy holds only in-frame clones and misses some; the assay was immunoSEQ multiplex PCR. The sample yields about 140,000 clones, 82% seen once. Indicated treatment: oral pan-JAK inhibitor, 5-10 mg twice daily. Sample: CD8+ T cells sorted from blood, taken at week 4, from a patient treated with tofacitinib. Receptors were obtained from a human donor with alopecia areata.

The CDR3 sequence is CASSVQGNGYTF. DNA of the CDR3: TGTGCCAGCAGCGTTCAGGGGAATGGCTACACCTTC. The rearrangement links TRBV9 to TRBJ1-2; a possible D gene is TRBD1 (6 bases). V was clipped by 2 bases and J by 6 bases, with 8 bases between them. This CDR3 contains 12 residues. Germline-derived CDR1 and CDR2 are SGDLS and YYNGEE. Based on the CDR3 plus reference TRBV9 and TRBJ1-2, the full variable domain is DSGVTQTPKHLITATGQRVTLRCSPRSGDLSVYWYQQSLDQGLQFLIQYYNGEERAKGNILERFSAQQFPDLHSELNLSSLELGDSALYFCASSVQGNGYTFGSGTRLTVV.

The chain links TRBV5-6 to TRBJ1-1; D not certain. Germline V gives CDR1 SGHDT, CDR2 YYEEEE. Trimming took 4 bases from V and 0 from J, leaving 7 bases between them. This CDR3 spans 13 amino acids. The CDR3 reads CASSQGVNTEAFF. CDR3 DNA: TGTGCCAGCAGCCAAGGCGTGAACACTGAAGCTTTCTTT.

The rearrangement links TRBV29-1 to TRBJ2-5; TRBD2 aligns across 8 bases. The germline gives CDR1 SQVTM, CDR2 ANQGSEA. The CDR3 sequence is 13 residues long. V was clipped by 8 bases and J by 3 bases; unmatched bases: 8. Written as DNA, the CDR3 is TGCAGCTCCTCTCCGCGGGGGGAAGAGACCCAGTACTTC. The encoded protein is CSSSPRGEETQYF.

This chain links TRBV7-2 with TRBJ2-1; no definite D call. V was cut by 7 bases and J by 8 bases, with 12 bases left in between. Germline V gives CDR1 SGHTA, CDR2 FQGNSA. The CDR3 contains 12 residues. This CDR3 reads CASNLGGYEQFF. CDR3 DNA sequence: TGTGCCAGCAACCTCGGCGGCTATGAGCAGTTCTTC.

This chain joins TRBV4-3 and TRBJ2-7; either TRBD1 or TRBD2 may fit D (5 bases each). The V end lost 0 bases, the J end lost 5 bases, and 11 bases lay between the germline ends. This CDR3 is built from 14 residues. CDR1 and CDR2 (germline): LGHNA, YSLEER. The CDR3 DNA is TGCGCCAGCAGCCAAGATGATCCGGGGCACGAGCAGTACTTC. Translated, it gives CASSQDDPGHEQYF.

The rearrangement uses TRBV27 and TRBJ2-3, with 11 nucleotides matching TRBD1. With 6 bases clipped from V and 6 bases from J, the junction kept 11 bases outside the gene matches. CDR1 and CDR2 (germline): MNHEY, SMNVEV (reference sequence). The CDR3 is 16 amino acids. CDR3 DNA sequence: TGTGCCAGCAGGTCGTCCTGGACAGGGGGCAGGGATACGCAGTATTTT. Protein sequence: CASRSSWTGGRDTQYF.

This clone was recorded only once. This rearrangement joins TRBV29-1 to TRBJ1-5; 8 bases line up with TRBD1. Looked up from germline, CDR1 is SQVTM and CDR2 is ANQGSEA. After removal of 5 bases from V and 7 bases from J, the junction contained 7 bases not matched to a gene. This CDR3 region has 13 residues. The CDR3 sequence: CSVNTGGGQPQHF. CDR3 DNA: TGCAGCGTTAATACAGGGGGTGGCCAGCCCCAGCATTTT.

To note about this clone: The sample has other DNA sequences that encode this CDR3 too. CDR3 region: CASSLGTTYEQYF. In DNA, the CDR3 is TGTGCCAGCAGTTTGGGGACAACCTACGAGCAGTACTTC. The rearrangement joins TRBV27 to TRBJ2-7, with D tentatively TRBD1 (6 bases). Germline-derived CDR1 and CDR2 are MNHEY and SMNVEV (reference sequence). The V end lost 3 bases, the J end lost 2 bases, and 8 bases lay between the germline ends. The CDR3 sequence is 13 residues long.

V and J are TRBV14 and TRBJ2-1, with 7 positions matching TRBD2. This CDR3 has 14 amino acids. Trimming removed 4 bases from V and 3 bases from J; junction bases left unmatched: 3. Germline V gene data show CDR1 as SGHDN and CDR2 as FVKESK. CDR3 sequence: CASSPGGFYNEQFF. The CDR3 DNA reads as TGTGCCAGCAGCCCCGGGGGGTTCTACAATGAGCAGTTCTTC.

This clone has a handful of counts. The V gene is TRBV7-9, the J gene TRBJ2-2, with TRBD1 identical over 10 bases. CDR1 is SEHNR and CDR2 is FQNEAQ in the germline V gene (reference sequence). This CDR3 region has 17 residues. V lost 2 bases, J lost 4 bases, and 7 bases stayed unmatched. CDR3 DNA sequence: TGTGCCAGCAGCTTACCCCAGACAGGGGGCGGCACCGGGGAGCTGTTTTTT. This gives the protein CASSLPQTGGGTGELFF.

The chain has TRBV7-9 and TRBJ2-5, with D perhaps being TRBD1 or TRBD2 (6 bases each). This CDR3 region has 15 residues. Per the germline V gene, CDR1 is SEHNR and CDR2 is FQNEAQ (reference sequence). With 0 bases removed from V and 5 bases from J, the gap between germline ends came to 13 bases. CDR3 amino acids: CASSLAQWGAETQYF. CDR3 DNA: TGTGCCAGCAGCTTAGCCCAATGGGGGGCGGAGACCCAGTACTTC.

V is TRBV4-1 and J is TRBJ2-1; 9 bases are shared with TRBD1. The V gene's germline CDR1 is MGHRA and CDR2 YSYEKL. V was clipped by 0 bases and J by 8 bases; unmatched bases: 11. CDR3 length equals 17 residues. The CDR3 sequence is CASSQEISGTGTYEQFF. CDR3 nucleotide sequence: TGCGCCAGCAGCCAAGAAATCTCCGGGACAGGGACCTATGAGCAGTTCTTC.

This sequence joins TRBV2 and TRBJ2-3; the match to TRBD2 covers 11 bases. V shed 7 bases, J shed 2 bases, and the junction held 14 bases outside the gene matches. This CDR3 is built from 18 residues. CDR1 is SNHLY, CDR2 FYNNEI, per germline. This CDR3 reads CASILSVAGGRYTDTQYF. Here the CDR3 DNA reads TGTGCCAGCATTCTCAGTGTAGCGGGGGGGCGGTACACAGATACGCAGTATTTT.

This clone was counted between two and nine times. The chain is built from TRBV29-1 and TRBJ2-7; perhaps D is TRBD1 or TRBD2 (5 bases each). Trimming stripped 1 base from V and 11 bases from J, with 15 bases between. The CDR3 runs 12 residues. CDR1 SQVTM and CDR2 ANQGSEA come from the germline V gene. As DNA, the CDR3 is TGCAGCGTTGAAGGGGACCGACCGGGAAAGTACTTC. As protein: CSVEGDRPGKYF.

The CDR3 protein is CASSYAASGGEETQYF. CDR3 coding DNA: TGTGCCAGCAGTTACGCGGCTAGCGGGGGGGAAGAGACCCAGTACTTC. This chain connects TRBV6-6 to TRBJ2-5; 12 bases line up with TRBD2. CDR1 and CDR2 from the germline V gene are MNHNY and SVGAGI (reference sequence). V shed 2 bases and J 3 bases; nucleotides not matched to a gene: 4. The CDR3 has 16 amino acids.

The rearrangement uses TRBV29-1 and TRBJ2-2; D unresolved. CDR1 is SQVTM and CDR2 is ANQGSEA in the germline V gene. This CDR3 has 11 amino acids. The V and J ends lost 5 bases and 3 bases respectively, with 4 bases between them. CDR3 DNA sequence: TGCAGCGTTCTTTACACCGGGGAGCTGTTTTTT. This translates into CSVLYTGELFF.

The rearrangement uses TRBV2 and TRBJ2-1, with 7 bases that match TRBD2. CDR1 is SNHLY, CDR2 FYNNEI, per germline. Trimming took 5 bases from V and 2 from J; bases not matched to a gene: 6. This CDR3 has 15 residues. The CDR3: CASSNPGGTYNEQFF. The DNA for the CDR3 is TGTGCCAGCAGTAACCCCGGGGGGACCTACAATGAGCAGTTCTTC.

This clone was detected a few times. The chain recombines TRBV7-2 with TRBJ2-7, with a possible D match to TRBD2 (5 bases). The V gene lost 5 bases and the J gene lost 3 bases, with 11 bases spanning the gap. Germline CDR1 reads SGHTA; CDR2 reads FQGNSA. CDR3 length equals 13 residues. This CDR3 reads CASSVTGNYEQYF. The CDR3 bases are TGTGCCAGCAGCGTCACCGGGAACTACGAGCAGTACTTC.

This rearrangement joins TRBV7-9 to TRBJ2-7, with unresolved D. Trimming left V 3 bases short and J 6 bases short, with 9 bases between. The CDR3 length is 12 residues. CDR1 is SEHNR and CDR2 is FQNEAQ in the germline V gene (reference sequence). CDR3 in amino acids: CASSLQSGEQYF. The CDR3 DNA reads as TGTGCCAGCAGCTTGCAGTCAGGCGAGCAGTACTTC.

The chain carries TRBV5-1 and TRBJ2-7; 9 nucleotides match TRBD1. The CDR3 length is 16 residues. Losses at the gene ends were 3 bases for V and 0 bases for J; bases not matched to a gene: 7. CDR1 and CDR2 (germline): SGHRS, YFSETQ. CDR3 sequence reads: CASSYRQGGPSYEQYF. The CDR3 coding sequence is TGCGCCAGCAGCTACCGACAGGGGGGCCCCTCCTACGAGCAGTACTTC. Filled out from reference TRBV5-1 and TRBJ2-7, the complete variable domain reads KAGVTQTPRYLIKTRGQQVTLSCSPISGHRSVSWYQQTPGQGLQFLFEYFSETQRNKGNFPGRFSGRQFSNSRSEMNVSTLELGDSALYLCASSYRQGGPSYEQYFGPGTRLTVT.

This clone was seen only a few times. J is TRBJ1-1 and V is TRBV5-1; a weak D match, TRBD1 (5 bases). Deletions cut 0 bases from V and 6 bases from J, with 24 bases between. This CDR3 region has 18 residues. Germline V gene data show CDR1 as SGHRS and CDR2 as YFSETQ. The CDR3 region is CASSLDWGTESVVPEAFF. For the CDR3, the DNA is TGCGCCAGCAGCTTGGATTGGGGGACGGAATCGGTTGTGCCTGAAGCTTTCTTT.

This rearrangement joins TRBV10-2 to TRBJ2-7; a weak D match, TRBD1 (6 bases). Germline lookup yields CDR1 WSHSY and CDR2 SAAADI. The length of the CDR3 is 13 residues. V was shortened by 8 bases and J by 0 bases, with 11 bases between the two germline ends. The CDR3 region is CASGWDNSYEQYF. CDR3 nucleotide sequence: TGCGCCAGCGGTTGGGACAACTCCTACGAGCAGTACTTC.

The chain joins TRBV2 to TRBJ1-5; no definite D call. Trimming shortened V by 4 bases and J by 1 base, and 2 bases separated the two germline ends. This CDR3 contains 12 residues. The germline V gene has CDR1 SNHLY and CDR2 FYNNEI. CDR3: CASSGSNQPQHF. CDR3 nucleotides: TGTGCCAGCAGTGGGAGCAATCAGCCCCAGCATTTT.

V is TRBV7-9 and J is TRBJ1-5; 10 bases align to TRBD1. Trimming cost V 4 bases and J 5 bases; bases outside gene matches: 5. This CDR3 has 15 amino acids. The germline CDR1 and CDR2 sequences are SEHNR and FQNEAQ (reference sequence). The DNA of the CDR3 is TGTGCCAGCAGCTCCGCCGGGACAGGGGATCAGCCCCAGCATTTT. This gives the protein CASSSAGTGDQPQHF.

CDR3 in DNA: TGTGCCAGCAGTGAGGGTGGTGGAGGGACTAATGAAAAACTGTTTTTT. It translates to CASSEGGGGTNEKLFF. This rearrangement joins TRBV25-1 to TRBJ1-4; unclear D gene. The CDR3 loop spans 16 amino acids. Germline values: CDR1 MGHDK, CDR2 SYGVNS. V was pared by 3 bases and J by 2 bases, with 13 bases between. The full variable domain, completed using reference TRBV25-1 and TRBJ1-4, is EADIYQTPRYLVIGTGKKITLECSQTMGHDKMYWYQQDPGMELHLIHYSYGVNSTEKGDLSSESTVSRIRTEHFPLTLESARPSHTSQYLCASSEGGGGTNEKLFFGSGTQLSVL.

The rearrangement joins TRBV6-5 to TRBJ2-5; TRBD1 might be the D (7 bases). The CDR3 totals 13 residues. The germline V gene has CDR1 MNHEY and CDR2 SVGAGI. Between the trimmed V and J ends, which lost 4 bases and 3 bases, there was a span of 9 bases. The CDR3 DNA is TGTGCCAGCAGTTCAGGGGGGAAAGAGACCCAGTACTTC. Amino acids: CASSSGGKETQYF.

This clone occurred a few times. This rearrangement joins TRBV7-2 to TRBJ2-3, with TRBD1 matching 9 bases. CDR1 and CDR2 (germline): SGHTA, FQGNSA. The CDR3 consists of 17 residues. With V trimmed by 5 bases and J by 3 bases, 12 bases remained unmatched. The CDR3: CASSPGGGTGLTDTQYF. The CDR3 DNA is TGTGCCAGCAGCCCTGGCGGCGGGACAGGGTTGACAGATACGCAGTATTTT.